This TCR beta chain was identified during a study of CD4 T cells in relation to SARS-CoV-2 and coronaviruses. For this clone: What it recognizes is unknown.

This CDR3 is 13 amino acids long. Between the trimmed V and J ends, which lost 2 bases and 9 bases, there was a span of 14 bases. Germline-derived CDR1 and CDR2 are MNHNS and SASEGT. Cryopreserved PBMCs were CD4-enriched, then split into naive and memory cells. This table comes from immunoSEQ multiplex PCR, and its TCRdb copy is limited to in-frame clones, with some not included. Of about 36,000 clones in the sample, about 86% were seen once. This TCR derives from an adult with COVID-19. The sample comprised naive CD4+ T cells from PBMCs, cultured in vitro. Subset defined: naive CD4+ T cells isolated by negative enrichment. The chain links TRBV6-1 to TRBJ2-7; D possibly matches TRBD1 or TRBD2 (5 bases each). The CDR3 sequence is CASSEWRTLGQYF. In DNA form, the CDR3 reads TGTGCCAGCAGTGAATGGAGGACATTGGGGCAGTACTTC.